The 12 T cell receptor beta chains listed next were all sequenced from one sample in a study of shared clonotypes between healthy human individuals. Assay used: immunoSEQ multiplex PCR; TCRdb lists only in-frame clones, some missing. The profile covers hundreds of thousands of clones, with 85% to 95% appearing a single time and approximately 0.12% taken by the ten largest. Positive CCR7 selection of CD45RO-negative cells yielded the naive CD8 cells, and terminally differentiated effector memory CD45RA+ cells were excluded. Sequenced: naive CD8+ T cells sorted from blood. Receptors originate from a woman in her twenties or thirties in good health.

This CDR3 reads CATSRLLAGGPETQYF. For the CDR3, the DNA is TGTGCCACCAGCAGACTACTAGCGGGAGGGCCGGAGACCCAGTACTTC. The V call is TRBV15, the J call TRBJ2-5; TRBD2 matches 13 bases. Unmatched junction bases numbered 5, after V lost 2 bases and J lost 5 bases. This CDR3 region has 16 residues. The V gene's germline CDR1 is LNHNV and CDR2 YYDKDF (reference sequence).

V gene TRBV7-8 combines with J gene TRBJ1-1; no definite D call. Trimming left V 5 bases short and J 3 bases short, with 10 bases between. The CDR3 length is 13 residues. The germline V gene has CDR1 SGHVS and CDR2 FQNEAQ. In DNA, the CDR3 is TGTGCCAGCAGCAGGGTTCCCGACACTGAAGCTTTCTTT. Translated, it gives CASSRVPDTEAFF.

The rearrangement links TRBV5-5 to TRBJ1-5; 8 bases are a match to TRBD1. The V and J ends lost 4 bases and 5 bases, in that order; junction bases with no gene match: 5. Germline V gene sequence: CDR1 SGHKS, CDR2 YYEKEE (reference sequence). The CDR3 totals 14 residues. In DNA form, the CDR3 reads TGTGCCAGCAGCCTTGGACAGGGCCATCAGCCCCAGCATTTT. Protein sequence: CASSLGQGHQPQHF.

This sequence joins TRBV6-5 and TRBJ1-2, with a weak D call TRBD1 (5 bases). Germline CDR1 reads MNHEY; CDR2 reads SVGAGI. The CDR3 has 13 amino acids. Trimming stripped 8 bases from V and 2 bases from J, with 12 bases between. CDR3 sequence (DNA): TGTGCCAGCCGGGGGAGCACCAACTATGGCTACACCTTC. This encodes CASRGSTNYGYTF.

The V gene is TRBV28, the J gene TRBJ2-1; 10 nucleotides align to TRBD2. Germline V gives CDR1 MDHEN, CDR2 SYDVKM. This CDR3 has 16 residues. The junction had 5 bases not matched to a gene; V was cut back by 6 bases and J by 0 bases. CDR3 bases: TGTGCCAGCAGGGGACTAGCGCCAAGCTCCTACAATGAGCAGTTCTTC. Protein product: CASRGLAPSSYNEQFF.

V is TRBV27 and J is TRBJ2-1; TRBD1 aligns across 7 bases. The CDR3 is 15 residues long. V shed 1 base, J shed 16 bases, and the junction held 16 bases outside the gene matches. From germline, CDR1 is MNHEY and CDR2 SMNVEV (reference sequence). The CDR3 coding sequence is TGTGCCAGCAGTTTATTCCCCGACAGGGCAGCCCAATTTTTCTTC. It is translated as CASSLFPDRAAQFFF.

The chain is built from TRBV10-2 and TRBJ1-5; D possibly corresponds to TRBD1 (5 bases). This CDR3 comprises 15 residues. Germline V gene lookup returns CDR1 WSHSY and CDR2 SAAADI. V gave up 3 bases and J gave up 11 bases, with 20 bases separating them. CDR3 protein: CASSDLGDEGWSQHF. The CDR3 region has the DNA TGCGCCAGCAGTGATTTAGGGGACGAAGGGTGGTCCCAGCATTTT.

This chain links TRBV27 with TRBJ2-1; 7 nucleotides agree with TRBD2. The ends lost 11 bases at V and 0 bases at J; junction bases unmatched: 4. This CDR3 has 13 residues. Germline values: CDR1 MNHEY, CDR2 SMNVEV (reference sequence). CDR3 loop: CAAGAVSYNEQFF. The CDR3 DNA reads as TGTGCCGCGGGAGCGGTCTCCTACAATGAGCAGTTCTTC.

The chain uses TRBV18 and TRBJ2-3; D is possibly TRBD1 (6 bases). Germline CDR1 is KGHSH and CDR2 is LQKENI. Deletions cut 4 bases from V and 3 bases from J, with 17 bases between. This CDR3 has 16 residues. The CDR3 sequence: CASSLRDNGPTDTQYF. As DNA, the CDR3 is TGTGCCAGCTCACTCCGGGACAATGGCCCGACAGATACGCAGTATTTT.

The rearrangement links TRBV10-1 to TRBJ2-7; 10 positions match TRBD2. Per the germline V gene, CDR1 is WNHNN and CDR2 is SYGVQD (reference sequence). After removal of 2 bases from V and 2 bases from J, the junction contained 6 bases not matched to a gene. CDR3 length: 16 residues. CDR3 amino acids: CASSEAGTSETYEQYF. CDR3 coding DNA: TGCGCCAGCAGTGAGGCCGGGACTAGCGAGACCTACGAGCAGTACTTC.

V is TRBV28 and J is TRBJ1-2; D is perhaps TRBD1 (6 bases). The germline V gene encodes CDR1 MDHEN and CDR2 SYDVKM. V gave up 6 bases and J gave up 0 bases, with 14 bases separating them. This CDR3 is built from 15 residues. The CDR3 spells CASSIKDSANYGYTF. The CDR3 DNA sequence: TGTGCCAGCAGCATAAAGGACAGTGCTAACTATGGCTACACCTTC.

The genes are TRBV13 and TRBJ2-5; D may be TRBD2 (6 bases). This CDR3 spans 14 amino acids. Germline V gene sequence: CDR1 PRHDT, CDR2 FYEKMQ (reference sequence). Trimming left V 1 base short and J 11 bases short, with 17 bases between. The CDR3 is CASSLDYSSREQYF. The CDR3 coding sequence is TGTGCCAGCAGCTTAGACTACTCATCACGGGAGCAGTACTTC.